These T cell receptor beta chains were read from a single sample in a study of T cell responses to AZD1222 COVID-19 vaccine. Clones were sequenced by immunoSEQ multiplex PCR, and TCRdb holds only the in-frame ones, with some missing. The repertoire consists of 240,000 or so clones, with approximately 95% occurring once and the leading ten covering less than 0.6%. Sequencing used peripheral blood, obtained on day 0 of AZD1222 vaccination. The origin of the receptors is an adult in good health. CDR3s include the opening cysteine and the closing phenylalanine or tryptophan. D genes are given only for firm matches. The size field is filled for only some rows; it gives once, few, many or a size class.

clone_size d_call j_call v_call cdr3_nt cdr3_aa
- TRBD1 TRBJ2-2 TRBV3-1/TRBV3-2 TGTGCCAGCAGCGACCCAAAACAGGGGACCACCGGGGAGCTGTTTTTT CASSDPKQGTTGELFF
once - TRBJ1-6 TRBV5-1 TGCGCCAGCAGCCCTCAGACTCCCCCGAATAATTCACCCCTCCACTTT CASSPQTPPNNSPLHF
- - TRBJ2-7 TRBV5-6 TGTGCCAGCCTACGGGGCGCAGAGCAGTACTTC CASLRGAEQYF
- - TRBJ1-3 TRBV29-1 TGCAGCGCGACGGGTCTGGCTGGAAACACCATATATTTT CSATGLAGNTIYF
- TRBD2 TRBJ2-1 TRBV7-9 TGTGCCAGCACCGTAGCGGGAGCCCCCGGGGAAGAGCAGTTCTTC CASTVAGAPGEEQFF
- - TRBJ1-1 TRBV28 TGTGCCAGCAGTCCCATGAACACTGAAGCTTTCTTT CASSPMNTEAFF
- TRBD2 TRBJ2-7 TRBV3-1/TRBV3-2 TGTGCCAGCAGCCAACCGACTAGCGGGAGGGCCCCCCACGAGCAGTACTTC CASSQPTSGRAPHEQYF
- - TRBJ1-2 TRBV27 TGTGCCAGCAGTCCAAGGGTAGGGAGAGAGGGCTACACCTTC CASSPRVGREGYTF
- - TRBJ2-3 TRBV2 TGTGCTGGGCTGGAGAACAGCGGCACAGATACGCAGTATTTT CAGLENSGTDTQYF
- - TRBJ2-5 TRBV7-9 TGTGCCAGCAGCTTACAGAACCAAGAGACCCAGTACTTC CASSLQNQETQYF
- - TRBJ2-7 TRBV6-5 TGTGCCACACGGGGCCCCGGGGCCTACGAGCAGTACTTC CATRGPGAYEQYF
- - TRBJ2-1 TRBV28 TGTGCCAGCAGTTCGGGGGGCTGGGGTAGCTCCTACAATGAGCAGTTCTTC CASSSGGWGSSYNEQFF